A selection of T cell receptor beta chains follows, all from one sample in a study of T-cell reconstitution after alpha-beta-depleted transplantation in children. Each CDR3 protein gets one entry after TCRdb re-called the PCR reads with MiXCR. The sample has about 1,000,000 distinct CDR3 sequences, about 29% seen once; the top ten hold about 28%. Sequenced material: PBMCs, mostly from graft donor cells, taken 360 days after TCRalphabeta/CD19-depleted stem cell transplant. Every receptor here comes from a boy in the first two years of life who had a stem cell transplant for SCID, so the T cells may come from the graft donor. The CDR3 runs from the conserved cysteine through the conserved F or W. Fields, in order: CDR3 DNA, CDR3 protein, clone size, J gene, V gene, D gene. A D gene is named only where the DNA matches it firmly. Clone size is shown for a subset of rows, as once, few, many or a class of expanded clone.

cdr3_nt: TGTGCCAGCAGCGCGACAGCAACTAATGAAAAACTGTTTTTT
cdr3_aa: CASSATATNEKLFF
clone_size: many
j_call: TRBJ1-4
v_call: TRBV9
d_call: .

cdr3_nt: TGTGCCAGCACAGGGGCTATTAGAAATGAGCAGTTCTTC
cdr3_aa: CASTGAIRNEQFF
clone_size: few
j_call: TRBJ2-1
v_call: TRBV2
d_call: .

cdr3_nt: TGTGCCAGCAGTAAACTGGTGCCCAGGGGGAATGAGCAGTTCTTC
cdr3_aa: CASSKLVPRGNEQFF
clone_size: .
j_call: TRBJ2-1
v_call: TRBV28
d_call: TRBD1

cdr3_nt: TGCAGCGGGGGGGGCAGCGGTACCTACAATGAGCAGTTCTTC
cdr3_aa: CSGGGSGTYNEQFF
clone_size: .
j_call: TRBJ2-1
v_call: TRBV29-1
d_call: .

cdr3_nt: TGTGCCACCAGCAGAATGCTAGCGGGGGGCCGTTCGAACACCGGGGAGCTGTTTTTT
cdr3_aa: CATSRMLAGGRSNTGELFF
clone_size: .
j_call: TRBJ2-2
v_call: TRBV15
d_call: TRBD2

cdr3_nt: TGCGCCAGCAGGGTACAGGGCCAAGAGACCCAGTACTTC
cdr3_aa: CASRVQGQETQYF
clone_size: few
j_call: TRBJ2-5
v_call: TRBV5-1
d_call: .

cdr3_nt: TGCGCCAGCAGCCCCGCGCAAGGTCACGGGGAGCTGTTTTTT
cdr3_aa: CASSPAQGHGELFF
clone_size: .
j_call: TRBJ2-2
v_call: TRBV5-1
d_call: .

cdr3_nt: TGCAGCGTTGCCGGACTAGCGGGGGGTTACAATGAGCAGTTCTTC
cdr3_aa: CSVAGLAGGYNEQFF
clone_size: .
j_call: TRBJ2-1
v_call: TRBV29-1
d_call: TRBD2

cdr3_nt: TGTGCCAGCAGAACCGGGGGGTCCTTGGAGACCCAGTACTTC
cdr3_aa: CASRTGGSLETQYF
clone_size: .
j_call: TRBJ2-5
v_call: TRBV28
d_call: TRBD2

cdr3_nt: TGTGCCAGCAGCTTAGATGGCGGGGGGACTCTTACTGCTTCCTACAATGAGCAGTTCTTC
cdr3_aa: CASSLDGGGTLTASYNEQFF
clone_size: many
j_call: TRBJ2-1
v_call: TRBV11-2
d_call: TRBD2

cdr3_nt: TGTGCCAGCAGGGTCCCCCGGCCTTACAGAGGGAAGAGCTCTGGAAACACCATATATTTT
cdr3_aa: CASRVPRPYRGKSSGNTIYF
clone_size: .
j_call: TRBJ1-3
v_call: TRBV12-3/TRBV12-4
d_call: .

cdr3_nt: TGCACCAGCAGCCAAGATTTGGGCGGGGGACAGGGGAACCGACCCTACGAGCAGTACTTC
cdr3_aa: CTSSQDLGGGQGNRPYEQYF
clone_size: .
j_call: TRBJ2-7
v_call: TRBV4-1
d_call: TRBD1

cdr3_nt: TGTGCCAGCAGCTTAGCGGAACTCGAAAAGGAAAAACTGTTTTTT
cdr3_aa: CASSLAELEKEKLFF
clone_size: .
j_call: TRBJ1-4
v_call: TRBV7-9
d_call: .

cdr3_nt: TGTGCCAGCAGCTTAGGATGGCTCCGGGACCTAGTCTACGAGCAGTACTTC
cdr3_aa: CASSLGWLRDLVYEQYF
clone_size: once
j_call: TRBJ2-7
v_call: TRBV7-2
d_call: .

cdr3_nt: TGTGCCAGCAGGCTATTTTCCCCGGGGCCCGGGGCCAACGTCCTGACTTTC
cdr3_aa: CASRLFSPGPGANVLTF
clone_size: .
j_call: TRBJ2-6
v_call: TRBV12-3/TRBV12-4
d_call: .

cdr3_nt: TGTGCCAGCACAAAAGGAGTCTCTGGGGCCAACGTCCTGACTTTC
cdr3_aa: CASTKGVSGANVLTF
clone_size: .
j_call: TRBJ2-6
v_call: TRBV12-3/TRBV12-4
d_call: .

cdr3_nt: TGTGCCAGGACGGGGCTGGTCACAGATACGCAGTATTTT
cdr3_aa: CARTGLVTDTQYF
clone_size: .
j_call: TRBJ2-3
v_call: TRBV2
d_call: .

cdr3_nt: TGCGCCAGCAGCCAAGATGATGACGGGACTGAAGCTTTCTTT
cdr3_aa: CASSQDDDGTEAFF
clone_size: .
j_call: TRBJ1-1
v_call: TRBV4-3
d_call: .

cdr3_nt: TGTGCCAGCAAATTAGACACCGGGGAGCTGTTTTTT
cdr3_aa: CASKLDTGELFF
clone_size: .
j_call: TRBJ2-2
v_call: TRBV2
d_call: .

cdr3_nt: TGCGCCAGCAGCGCCCTTTCTGGGGAAGAGACCCAGTACTTC
cdr3_aa: CASSALSGEETQYF
clone_size: .
j_call: TRBJ2-5
v_call: TRBV5-1
d_call: .

cdr3_nt: TGTGCCAGCAGCCCCGGGGTGGGGGGGCCGGACTTC
cdr3_aa: CASSPGVGGPDF
clone_size: .
j_call: TRBJ2-7
v_call: TRBV7-2
d_call: .

cdr3_nt: TGTGCCAGCAGTTCCGGGACAGGGGTGGCCGAGCAGTACTTC
cdr3_aa: CASSSGTGVAEQYF
clone_size: .
j_call: TRBJ2-7
v_call: TRBV6-5
d_call: TRBD1

cdr3_nt: TGCAGTGCTAGTCGGCCGATCAATCAGCCCCAGCATTTT
cdr3_aa: CSASRPINQPQHF
clone_size: few
j_call: TRBJ1-5
v_call: TRBV20-1
d_call: .

cdr3_nt: TGCGCCAGCAGCCCCGGGGCAGGGGGCATAAAGGGGACTGAAGCTTTCTTT
cdr3_aa: CASSPGAGGIKGTEAFF
clone_size: .
j_call: TRBJ1-1
v_call: TRBV4-1
d_call: TRBD1

cdr3_nt: TGTGCCAGCGCTAGGACTCCCGATACCGGGGAGCTGTTTTTT
cdr3_aa: CASARTPDTGELFF
clone_size: .
j_call: TRBJ2-2
v_call: TRBV4-2
d_call: .

cdr3_nt: TGTGCCAGCAGCCTTCTAGGGCTGGAACAGCCCCAGCATTTT
cdr3_aa: CASSLLGLEQPQHF
clone_size: few
j_call: TRBJ1-5
v_call: TRBV7-8
d_call: .

cdr3_nt: TGTGCCAGCAGTTTCTCAGCGGGGGAAATTTACAATGAGCAGTTCTTC
cdr3_aa: CASSFSAGEIYNEQFF
clone_size: few
j_call: TRBJ2-1
v_call: TRBV27
d_call: TRBD2

cdr3_nt: TGTGCCAGCAGCCCGACAGGGCGCGGAAACACCATATATTTT
cdr3_aa: CASSPTGRGNTIYF
clone_size: .
j_call: TRBJ1-3
v_call: TRBV2
d_call: TRBD1

cdr3_nt: TGTGCCAGCTCACACCCCAACTATGGCTACACCTTC
cdr3_aa: CASSHPNYGYTF
clone_size: .
j_call: TRBJ1-2
v_call: TRBV18
d_call: .

cdr3_nt: TGTGCCAGCAGCTTCCTTCCACGCCGGGACAGGGACACTGAAGCTTTCTTT
cdr3_aa: CASSFLPRRDRDTEAFF
clone_size: few
j_call: TRBJ1-1
v_call: TRBV7-9
d_call: TRBD1

cdr3_nt: TGCGCCAGCAGCCAAGGACAGGGGGAATCCCTACCGCAGTATTTT
cdr3_aa: CASSQGQGESLPQYF
clone_size: few
j_call: TRBJ2-3
v_call: TRBV5-1
d_call: TRBD1

cdr3_nt: TGCGCCAGCAGCCAAGAGGCCACAGATACGCAGTATTTT
cdr3_aa: CASSQEATDTQYF
clone_size: .
j_call: TRBJ2-3
v_call: TRBV4-1
d_call: .

cdr3_nt: TGTGCCAGCAGCTTAGGCGTAGCGGGGGGACCTCTTTACAATGAGCAGTTCTTC
cdr3_aa: CASSLGVAGGPLYNEQFF
clone_size: .
j_call: TRBJ2-1
v_call: TRBV7-8
d_call: TRBD2

cdr3_nt: TGTGCCATCAGTGAGGGGGTAGTGAGCAGAGATACGCAGTATTTT
cdr3_aa: CAISEGVVSRDTQYF
clone_size: .
j_call: TRBJ2-3
v_call: TRBV10-3
d_call: .

cdr3_nt: TGCGCCAGCAGCCAAGATGGCTACCCCAGTGGCTTCGCCAAAAACATTCAGTACTTC
cdr3_aa: CASSQDGYPSGFAKNIQYF
clone_size: .
j_call: TRBJ2-4
v_call: TRBV4-3
d_call: .

cdr3_nt: TGTGCCACCGGGGCGGGGGGGCCCTACAATGAGCAGTTCTTC
cdr3_aa: CATGAGGPYNEQFF
clone_size: few
j_call: TRBJ2-1
v_call: TRBV24-1
d_call: TRBD2

cdr3_nt: TGCGCCAGCAGCCCAAAACGACTAGCGGGGGGGCCAATCTGGCATGAGCAGTTCTTC
cdr3_aa: CASSPKRLAGGPIWHEQFF
clone_size: few
j_call: TRBJ2-1
v_call: TRBV5-1
d_call: TRBD2

cdr3_nt: TGTGCCAGCAGTCCTACTAGCGGGGGGGCACTTACAAAGCAGTTCTTC
cdr3_aa: CASSPTSGGALTKQFF
clone_size: .
j_call: TRBJ2-1
v_call: TRBV28
d_call: TRBD2

cdr3_nt: TGTGCCAGCAGTGGGTCGGGAGAGCTCCCTCGCGAGCAGTACTTC
cdr3_aa: CASSGSGELPREQYF
clone_size: few
j_call: TRBJ2-7
v_call: TRBV28
d_call: .

cdr3_nt: TGTGCCAGCAGTTACGACAGGGGGTACTACGAGCAGTACTTC
cdr3_aa: CASSYDRGYYEQYF
clone_size: .
j_call: TRBJ2-7
v_call: TRBV28
d_call: TRBD1

cdr3_nt: TGTGCCAGCAGCCCCCCTACTAGCGGGGGATTTAATGAGCAGTTCTTC
cdr3_aa: CASSPPTSGGFNEQFF
clone_size: .
j_call: TRBJ2-1
v_call: TRBV3-1
d_call: TRBD2

cdr3_nt: TGTGCCAGCAGTTACCCTACACTAGCGGGGCGCACAGATACGCAGTATTTT
cdr3_aa: CASSYPTLAGRTDTQYF
clone_size: .
j_call: TRBJ2-3
v_call: TRBV6-2/TRBV6-3
d_call: TRBD2

cdr3_nt: TGTGCCAGCAGCTTAGGCCCAACAGGGGCCTACAATGAGCAGTTCTTC
cdr3_aa: CASSLGPTGAYNEQFF
clone_size: .
j_call: TRBJ2-1
v_call: TRBV7-3
d_call: TRBD1

cdr3_nt: TGTGCCAGCAGCGAACTACAGGGCTGGATCACCGGGGAGCTGTTTTTT
cdr3_aa: CASSELQGWITGELFF
clone_size: .
j_call: TRBJ2-2
v_call: TRBV2
d_call: .

cdr3_nt: TGTGCCAGCAGCCACGACTGGGACAATGAGCAGTTCTTC
cdr3_aa: CASSHDWDNEQFF
clone_size: .
j_call: TRBJ2-1
v_call: TRBV7-3
d_call: .

cdr3_nt: TGCGCCAGCAGCGTACCAGACCGACAGGTCGGAACGAACACCGGGGAGCTGTTTTTT
cdr3_aa: CASSVPDRQVGTNTGELFF
clone_size: few
j_call: TRBJ2-2
v_call: TRBV5-1
d_call: .

cdr3_nt: TGTGCCAGCAGCGTACAGACAGCGACTAATGAAAAACTGTTTTTT
cdr3_aa: CASSVQTATNEKLFF
clone_size: .
j_call: TRBJ1-4
v_call: TRBV11-2
d_call: .

cdr3_nt: TGTGCCAGCAGCTTAGGGGACGGATCAATGAACACTGAAGCTTTCTTT
cdr3_aa: CASSLGDGSMNTEAFF
clone_size: few
j_call: TRBJ1-1
v_call: TRBV7-9
d_call: .

cdr3_nt: TGTGCCAGCAGTTTCGGCATCTTAGCCAAAAACATTCAGTACTTC
cdr3_aa: CASSFGILAKNIQYF
clone_size: few
j_call: TRBJ2-4
v_call: TRBV12-3/TRBV12-4
d_call: .

cdr3_nt: TGTGCCAGCAGCGCATCCAGGGGAAGCTCCTACGAGCAGTACTTC
cdr3_aa: CASSASRGSSYEQYF
clone_size: .
j_call: TRBJ2-7
v_call: TRBV7-6
d_call: .

cdr3_nt: TGTGCCAGCAGTTACTCGATCGGGGGCGTTTTCAGGGAGACCCAGTACTTC
cdr3_aa: CASSYSIGGVFRETQYF
clone_size: .
j_call: TRBJ2-5
v_call: TRBV6-2/TRBV6-3
d_call: .

cdr3_nt: TGTGCCAGCAGCCGCCGGGACAGGGGGACTGAAGCTTTCTTT
cdr3_aa: CASSRRDRGTEAFF
clone_size: .
j_call: TRBJ1-1
v_call: TRBV7-6
d_call: TRBD1

cdr3_nt: TGTGCCAGCAGCTGGGGAGACATCCAAGAGACCCAGTACTTC
cdr3_aa: CASSWGDIQETQYF
clone_size: few
j_call: TRBJ2-5
v_call: TRBV5-5
d_call: .

cdr3_nt: TGTGCCAGCAGTGAAGCGACCCGTAGGGCCCAACAAGACTTC
cdr3_aa: CASSEATRRAQQDF
clone_size: .
j_call: TRBJ2-7
v_call: TRBV2
d_call: .

cdr3_nt: TGTGCCAGCAGCCAACGGGGAGCCAAAAACATTCAGTACTTC
cdr3_aa: CASSQRGAKNIQYF
clone_size: many
j_call: TRBJ2-4
v_call: TRBV3-1
d_call: .

cdr3_nt: TGTGCCAGCTCACCTTCTCAGGGGTTTTTTGAGCAGTTCTTC
cdr3_aa: CASSPSQGFFEQFF
clone_size: .
j_call: TRBJ2-1
v_call: TRBV18
d_call: .